Presented here are 24 T cell receptor beta chains from one specimen sequenced in a study of T cells in localized non-small cell lung cancer. Profiling relied on immunoSEQ multiplex PCR, and the TCRdb table lists in-frame clones only, not all of them. Of approximately 5,300 clones detected, 25% to 40% appear once; the ten largest clones hold 10% to 15%. This material consisted of lung tumor tissue, taken before any cancer treatment. Every receptor here comes from a male donor aged 60 or older with stage III lung adenocarcinoma.

The rearrangement links TRBV18 to TRBJ1-1; perhaps TRBD1 as D (5 bases). Per germline, CDR1 KGHSH and CDR2 LQKENI. The CDR3 runs 13 residues. Trimming took off 6 bases at V and 3 bases at J, with 11 bases between the two ends. The CDR3 protein is CASSLQGYTEAFF. CDR3 in DNA: TGTGCCAGCTCTCTTCAGGGTTACACTGAAGCTTTCTTT.

The chain uses TRBV15 and TRBJ1-2; D not resolved. The germline V gene encodes CDR1 LNHNV and CDR2 YYDKDF (reference sequence). This CDR3 has 14 residues. V was pared by 4 bases and J by 2 bases, with 11 bases between. The CDR3 reads CATSTSGRNYGYTF. As DNA, the CDR3 is TGTGCCACCAGCACTTCGGGGAGGAACTATGGCTACACCTTC.

Only a few counts were recorded for this clone. This chain joins TRBV11-3 and TRBJ2-2; 15 bases match TRBD2. Losses at the gene ends were 6 bases for V and 5 bases for J; bases not matched to a gene: 7. CDR1 and CDR2 (germline): SGHNT, YENEEA. CDR3 length equals 17 residues. The CDR3 DNA sequence: TGTGCCAGCAGACCGGGACTAGCGGGAGGAAGTACCGGGGAGCTGTTTTTT. Translated, it gives CASRPGLAGGSTGELFF.

The gene calls are TRBV18 and TRBJ2-3; D is possibly TRBD1 or TRBD2 (5 bases each). The V end lost 3 bases, the J end lost 5 bases, and 12 bases lay between the germline ends. The CDR3 runs 14 residues. Per the germline V gene, CDR1 is KGHSH and CDR2 is LQKENI. The DNA of the CDR3 is TGTGCCAGCTCACCTCGGGACCCGAAAGATACGCAGTATTTT. Its protein product is CASSPRDPKDTQYF.

This rearrangement joins TRBV11-3 to TRBJ2-1; D may be TRBD1 (6 bases). Germline V CDR1 and CDR2: SGHNT, YENEEA. V lost 3 bases and J 9 bases, leaving 15 bases between the germline ends. The CDR3 has 14 residues. In DNA, the CDR3 is TGTGCCAGCAGCTTGTGGGACACATTCACTGAGCAGTTCTTC. Amino acids: CASSLWDTFTEQFF.

The table lists this clone with a few counts. The chain recombines TRBV19 with TRBJ1-4; D is ambiguous. The CDR3 sequence is 16 residues long. V was trimmed by 3 bases and J by 4 bases, leaving 15 bases between them. Germline CDR1 is LNHDA and CDR2 is SQIVND (reference sequence). CDR3 nucleotide sequence: TGTGCCAGTAGTATCAGATGGGCTGCCGTTAATGAAAAACTGTTTTTT. Residues: CASSIRWAAVNEKLFF.

The chain recombines TRBV7-1 with TRBJ2-6; D ambiguous. TRBV7-1 is identified as an open reading frame with a role that is uncertain. This CDR3 has 18 residues. Trimming took off 4 bases at V and 5 bases at J, with 21 bases between the two ends. CDR3 bases: TGTGCCAGCAGCTTTGCATACAGCTCACAAAGTCGGGCCAACGTCCTGACTTTC. Translated, it gives CASSFAYSSQSRANVLTF.

This clone showed up just a few times. The chain carries TRBV1 and TRBJ2-3; TRBD2, the D gene given by the table, was not confirmed from the DNA. TRBV1 corresponds to a pseudogene. The CDR3 loop spans 15 amino acids. CDR3 loop: CTSSLLATSTDTQYF. CDR3 DNA sequence: TGCACCAGCAGCCTTTTAGCGACTAGCACAGATACGCAGTATTTT.

This chain connects TRBV22-1 to TRBJ2-7. TRBV22-1 is labeled a pseudogene. This CDR3 region has 12 residues. The CDR3 reads CASSLLLYEQYF. In DNA form, the CDR3 reads TGTGCCAGCAGTTTATTGCTGTACGAGCAGTACTTC.

About this clone itself: One junction end disagrees with the germline gene, perhaps due to a read error. The chain recombines TRBV6-8 with TRBJ2-3; 9 nucleotides align to TRBD2. This CDR3 spans 12 amino acids. Looked up from germline, CDR1 is MNHGY and CDR2 is SAAAGT. CDR3 sequence (DNA): TGTGCCAGCAGTTGGGGGAGGACTAGCGTGGATTTT. Translation gives CASSWGRTSVDF.

The rearrangement links TRBV11-1 to TRBJ1-3; tentative D call: TRBD1 (5 bases). Looked up from germline, CDR1 is SGHAT and CDR2 is FQDESV (reference sequence). The CDR3 totals 15 residues. Between the trimmed V and J ends, which lost 4 bases and 2 bases, there was a span of 12 bases. Here the CDR3 reads CASSSGTPTGNTIYF. The CDR3 bases are TGTGCCAGCAGCTCCGGGACTCCCACTGGAAACACCATATATTTT.

In its sample, this clone is medium-sized. V is TRBV11-3 and J is TRBJ2-5; TRBD2 agrees at 10 bases. CDR3 length equals 16 residues. V lost 3 bases to trimming and J lost 5 bases; unmatched junction nucleotides: 9. Germline CDR1 SGHNT, CDR2 YENEEA. Written as DNA, the CDR3 is TGTGCCAGCAGCTTGGGAGATTTAGCGGGAGGTGAGACCCAGTACTTC. Protein: CASSLGDLAGGETQYF.

This clone occurred a few times. V and J are TRBV6-8 and TRBJ2-4; the match to TRBD1 covers 8 bases. Germline V gives CDR1 MNHGY, CDR2 SAAAGT. There are 17 residues in the CDR3. Unmatched junction bases numbered 10, after V lost 6 bases and J lost 0 bases. Written as DNA, the CDR3 is TGTGCCAGCAGGGACAGGGTCCCCTTACTAGCCAAAAACATTCAGTACTTC. Translated: CASRDRVPLLAKNIQYF.

V and J are TRBV11-3 and TRBJ2-1, with TRBD2 matching 9 bases. The V segment lost 4 bases and the J segment 7 bases; nucleotides outside the gene matches: 5. The CDR3 sequence is 14 residues long. Germline CDR1 is SGHNT and CDR2 is YENEEA. CDR3 sequence reads: CASSSRTSVNEQFF. For the CDR3, the DNA is TGTGCCAGCAGCTCTCGGACTAGCGTGAATGAGCAGTTCTTC.

This clone was counted only a few times. As DNA, the CDR3 is TGTGCCAGCAGCTTGGCCAGTGAGTCAAGGGAGACCCAGTACTTC. Protein sequence: CASSLASESRETQYF. The chain links TRBV11-3 to TRBJ2-5; D is uncertain. The CDR3 covers 15 residues. The germline CDR1 and CDR2 sequences are SGHNT and YENEEA. V lost 3 bases and J 5 bases, leaving 16 bases between the germline ends.

This chain links TRBV19 with TRBJ1-2; D not certain. Trimming left V 0 bases short and J 7 bases short, with 6 bases between. CDR3 size: 12 residues. Germline-derived CDR1 and CDR2 are LNHDA and SQIVND (reference sequence). CDR3 DNA sequence: TGTGCCAGTAGTATAGACAGGTTTGGCTACACCTTC. This gives the protein CASSIDRFGYTF.

The chain uses TRBV19 and TRBJ1-5; D gene uncertain. The CDR3 consists of 13 residues. In germline, CDR1 is LNHDA, CDR2 SQIVND (reference sequence). V lost 8 bases and J 0 bases, leaving 8 bases between the germline ends. The CDR3 protein is CASLGNSNQPQHF. In nucleotides, the CDR3 is TGTGCCAGTTTGGGGAATAGCAATCAGCCCCAGCATTTT.

This clone was observed a handful of times. The genes are TRBV6-4 and TRBJ2-7, with D hard to call. V was pared by 2 bases and J by 4 bases, with 3 bases between. The germline CDR1 and CDR2 sequences are MRHNA and SNTAGT. This CDR3 is built from 11 residues. The CDR3 loop is CASSDQYEQYF. CDR3 DNA sequence: TGTGCCAGCAGTGACCAGTACGAGCAGTACTTC.

This clone was picked up a small number of times. V is TRBV6-8 and J is TRBJ1-2, with unresolved D. This CDR3 is 13 amino acids long. Looked up from germline, CDR1 is MNHGY and CDR2 is SAAAGT. V lost 2 bases and J lost 5, with 9 bases in between. The CDR3 DNA reads TGTGCCAGCAGTTACGGTGCAGGATATGGCTACACCTTC. This gives the protein CASSYGAGYGYTF.

The genes are TRBV11-3 and TRBJ2-1; 12 bases line up with TRBD2. The CDR3 sequence is 17 residues long. Germline lookup yields CDR1 SGHNT and CDR2 YENEEA. V trimming: 3 bases; J trimming: 4 bases; junction bases outside the gene matches: 7. The CDR3 reads CASSLGTGTSGYNEQFF. CDR3 in DNA: TGTGCCAGCAGCTTGGGGACCGGGACTAGCGGGTACAATGAGCAGTTCTTC. Supplemented by reference TRBV11-3 and TRBJ2-1, the full variable domain reads EAGVVQSPRYKIIEKKQPVAFWCNPISGHNTLYWYLQNLGQGPELLIRYENEEAVDDSQLPKDRFSAERLKGVDSTLKIQPAELGDSAVYLCASSLGTGTSGYNEQFFGPGTRLTVL.

The J gene is TRBJ2-2, the V gene TRBV18, with a weak D call TRBD1 (5 bases). There are 16 residues in the CDR3. Germline loops: CDR1 KGHSH, CDR2 LQKENI. Trimming removed 3 bases at V and 2 bases at J, with 13 bases between. The CDR3 nucleotides read TGTGCCAGCTCACCCTTGGGGCGGTCTAACACCGGGGAGCTGTTTTTT. It specifies CASSPLGRSNTGELFF. Looking up the rest from reference TRBV18 and TRBJ2-2 gives the full variable domain: NAGVMQNPRHLVRRRGQEARLRCSPMKGHSHVYWYRQLPEEGLKFMVYLQKENIIDESGMPKERFSAEFPKEGPSILRIQQVVRGDSAAYFCASSPLGRSNTGELFFGEGSRLTVL.

CDR3 DNA sequence: TGTGCCAGTATTTCCGGGACTAGCAGCAATGAGCAGTTCTTC. The encoded protein is CASISGTSSNEQFF. The J gene is TRBJ2-1, the V gene TRBV19, with TRBD2 matching 9 bases. V was pared by 7 bases and J by 6 bases, with 7 bases of the junction left unmatched. Looked up from germline, CDR1 is LNHDA and CDR2 is SQIVND (reference sequence). The CDR3 has 14 amino acids. The complete variable domain, with remaining parts taken from reference TRBV19 and TRBJ2-1, reads DGGITQSPKYLFRKEGQNVTLSCEQNLNHDAMYWYRQDPGQGLRLIYYSQIVNDFQKGDIAEGYSVSREKKESFPLTVTSAQKNPTAFYLCASISGTSSNEQFFGPGTRLTVL.

This chain connects TRBV6-8 to TRBJ2-3, with D uncertain. From germline, CDR1 is MNHGY and CDR2 SAAAGT. The CDR3 loop spans 12 amino acids. The V end lost 6 bases, the J end lost 2 bases, and 6 bases lay between the germline ends. The CDR3 region is CASRGPTDTQYF. CDR3 in DNA: TGTGCCAGCAGAGGACCCACAGATACGCAGTATTTT.

This clone came up once. The rearrangement uses TRBV19 and TRBJ1-5; no definite D call. CDR3 length: 14 residues. V was shortened by 6 bases and J by 10 bases, with 19 bases between the two germline ends. The germline V gene encodes CDR1 LNHDA and CDR2 SQIVND (reference sequence). CDR3 protein: CASRGNMVIGPQHF. In DNA, the CDR3 is TGTGCCAGTAGAGGGAATATGGTCATCGGACCCCAGCATTTT. The variable domain in full, completed from reference TRBV19 and TRBJ1-5, reads DGGITQSPKYLFRKEGQNVTLSCEQNLNHDAMYWYRQDPGQGLRLIYYSQIVNDFQKGDIAEGYSVSREKKESFPLTVTSAQKNPTAFYLCASRGNMVIGPQHFGDGTRLSIL.